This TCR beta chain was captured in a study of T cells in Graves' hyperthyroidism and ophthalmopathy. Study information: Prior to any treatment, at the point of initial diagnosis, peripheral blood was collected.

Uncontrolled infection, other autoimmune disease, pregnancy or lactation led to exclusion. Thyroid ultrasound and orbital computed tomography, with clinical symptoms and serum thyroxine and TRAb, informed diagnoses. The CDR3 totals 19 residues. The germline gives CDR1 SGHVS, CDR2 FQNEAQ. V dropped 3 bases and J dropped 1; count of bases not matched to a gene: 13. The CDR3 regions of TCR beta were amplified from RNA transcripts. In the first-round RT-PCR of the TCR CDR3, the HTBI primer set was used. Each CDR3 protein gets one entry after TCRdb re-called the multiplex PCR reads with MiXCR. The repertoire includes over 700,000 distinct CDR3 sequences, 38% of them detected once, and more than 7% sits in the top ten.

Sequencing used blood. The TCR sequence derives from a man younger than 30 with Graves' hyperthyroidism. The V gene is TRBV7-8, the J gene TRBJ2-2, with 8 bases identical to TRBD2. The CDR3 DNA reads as TGTGCCAGCAGCTTTCCCCAGGGTAGGCTAGCGGGGAACACCGGGGAGCTGTTTTTT. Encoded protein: CASSFPQGRLAGNTGELFF.